This record looks at one TCR beta chain sequence and its context. Its target is unknown. Preparing the TCRbeta library involved the use of unique molecular identifiers. TCRdb called the PCR reads again in MiXCR, with one record for every CDR3 protein. The repertoire includes about 980,000 distinct CDR3 sequences, less than 30% of them detected once, and approximately 30% sits in the top ten. This specimen belongs to a study of T-cell reconstitution after alpha-beta-depleted transplantation in children. Study-wide results and limits: Reportedly, roughly two months post-transplant, alpha-beta T cells arose from several hundred expanded graft clones. T-cell counts and diversity were attributed mostly to newly produced T cells one year after transplant. Where some patients showed high TCRbeta diversity at day 60, it came from recipient T cells and thymic progenitors that had survived.

The germline V gene encodes CDR1 SEHNR and CDR2 FQNEAQ (reference sequence). Trimming shortened V by 1 base and J by 0 bases, and 10 bases separated the two germline ends. This CDR3 is built from 16 residues. The J gene is TRBJ2-1, the V gene TRBV7-9; D call uncertain. The sample in question was PBMCs, mostly from graft donor cells, obtained 360 days after TCRalphabeta/CD19-depleted stem cell transplant. The receptor was isolated from a boy under two years old who had a stem cell transplant for SCID, so the T cells may come from the graft donor. The CDR3 DNA sequence: TGTGCCAGCAGCTTAGGTTCGGAACCCTCCTACAATGAGCAGTTCTTC. As protein: CASSLGSEPSYNEQFF. Combining the CDR3 with reference TRBV7-9 and TRBJ2-1 gives the whole variable domain DTGVSQNPRHKITKRGQNVTFRCDPISEHNRLYWYRQTLGQGPEFLTYFQNEAQLEKSRLLSDRFSAERPKGSFSTLEIQRTEQGDSAMYLCASSLGSEPSYNEQFFGPGTRLTVL.